A single sample gave rise to the 17 T cell receptor beta chains below, sequenced in a study of blood T cell repertoires in COVID-19. Here immunoSEQ multiplex PCR was the method, and the copy in TCRdb shows in-frame clones only, minus some. The data hold some 96,000 clones, with 70% to 90% observed a single time. The sequenced sample was peripheral blood. Receptor source: a human donor in a cohort sampled during active COVID-19.

The genes are TRBV5-1 and TRBJ2-5, with 8 bases lining up with TRBD2. The CDR3 contains 17 residues. Germline V lookup: CDR1 SGHRS, CDR2 YFSETQ. Trimming at V came to 4 bases and at J to 4 bases, leaving 15 bases not matched to a gene. DNA for the CDR3: TGCGCCAGCAGCAAGGGACTAGTTGAATCGAGTCGAGAGACCCAGTACTTC. Protein product: CASSKGLVESSRETQYF.

This clone came up a few times. The chain has TRBV5-8 and TRBJ1-6; maybe TRBD1 (6 bases). V lost 1 base and J lost 7, with 12 bases in between. The CDR3 has 15 amino acids. The germline CDR1 and CDR2 sequences are SGHTS and YDEGEE. The CDR3 sequence: CASSLYQGSNSPLHF. The DNA for the CDR3 is TGTGCCAGCAGCTTGTATCAGGGGTCAAATTCACCCCTCCACTTT.

The chain carries TRBV7-9 and TRBJ1-1, with 8 nucleotides matching TRBD1. V shed 5 bases, J shed 6 bases, and the junction held 14 bases outside the gene matches. CDR3 size: 16 residues. The germline gives CDR1 SEHNR, CDR2 FQNEAQ (reference sequence). The CDR3 is CASSPRGSGGRAEAFF. The DNA of the CDR3 is TGTGCCAGCAGCCCCCGCGGGTCAGGGGGCAGGGCTGAAGCTTTCTTT.

This rearrangement joins TRBV7-2 to TRBJ1-1; perhaps TRBD1 as D (6 bases). V lost 5 bases and J lost 5, with 18 bases in between. CDR3 size: 15 residues. CDR1 and CDR2 (germline): SGHTA, FQGNSA. The CDR3 region is CASSVGAAADTEAFF. The CDR3, as DNA: TGTGCCAGCAGCGTGGGGGCGGCGGCGGATACTGAAGCTTTCTTT.

This sequence joins TRBV21-1 and TRBJ2-3; the D call of TRBD2 is as the table states it, not checked on the DNA. TRBV21-1 is a known pseudogene. The CDR3 extends over 17 amino acids. The chain's CDR3 is CASRFGGPHPTTDTQYF. Here the CDR3 DNA reads TGTGCCAGCAGGTTCGGGGGGCCCCATCCAACCACAGATACGCAGTATTTT.

The chain has TRBV27 and TRBJ1-2; no clear D. There are 13 residues in the CDR3. From germline, CDR1 is MNHEY and CDR2 SMNVEV (reference sequence). The germline V and J ends were trimmed by 11 bases and 0 bases, with 13 bases remaining between them. The CDR3 sequence is CALKPLPNYGYTF. The CDR3 DNA sequence: TGTGCCCTAAAGCCCCTGCCTAACTATGGCTACACCTTC.

This clone has just a few counts. The chain is built from TRBV24-1 and TRBJ2-7; 10 nucleotides align to TRBD1. J lost 2 bases, V lost 4 bases, and 4 bases had no gene match. Germline V CDR1 and CDR2: KGHDR, SFDVKD. The CDR3 extends over 15 amino acids. The CDR3 protein is CATSDPGTGAYEQYF. The CDR3 bases are TGTGCCACCAGTGACCCCGGGACAGGGGCCTACGAGCAGTACTTC.

This clone has only one observation. The chain has TRBV18 and TRBJ1-3; tentative D call: TRBD1 (5 bases). Germline-derived CDR1 and CDR2 are KGHSH and LQKENI. This CDR3 contains 15 residues. Trimming cost V 3 bases and J 4 bases, with 13 bases left between them. The CDR3 DNA reads TGTGCCAGCTCACCGTTACAGGAATTCGGAAACACCATATATTTT. The encoded protein is CASSPLQEFGNTIYF.

The V call is TRBV18, the J call TRBJ1-1, with D maybe TRBD1 (6 bases). Germline CDR1 is KGHSH and CDR2 is LQKENI. This CDR3 is 15 amino acids long. V dropped 4 bases and J dropped 4 bases, with 16 bases sitting between them. CDR3 coding DNA: TGTGCCAGCTCACAGGGACAAACCTTGGTCACTGAAGCTTTCTTT. It codes for CASSQGQTLVTEAFF.

J is TRBJ2-5 and V is TRBV5-1; 7 bases fit TRBD1. Trimming took 0 bases from V and 2 from J; bases not matched to a gene: 10. Germline V gene sequence: CDR1 SGHRS, CDR2 YFSETQ. The CDR3 has 17 residues. The CDR3 DNA reads as TGCGCCAGCAGCTTGGGCTCGACAGGGTTAACACAAGAGACCCAGTACTTC. It translates to CASSLGSTGLTQETQYF. Variable domain in full (rest from reference TRBV5-1 and TRBJ2-5): KAGVTQTPRYLIKTRGQQVTLSCSPISGHRSVSWYQQTPGQGLQFLFEYFSETQRNKGNFPGRFSGRQFSNSRSEMNVSTLELGDSALYLCASSLGSTGLTQETQYFGPGTRLLVL.

This chain connects TRBV28 to TRBJ2-7; tentatively, D is TRBD1 (6 bases). Germline V gene sequence: CDR1 MDHEN, CDR2 SYDVKM. This CDR3 has 14 amino acids. V lost 5 bases, J lost 3 bases, and 14 bases lay in between. CDR3 sequence reads: CASSKTGTHYEQYF. The DNA of the CDR3 is TGTGCCAGCAGTAAAACCGGGACACACTACGAGCAGTACTTC.

This sequence joins TRBV28 and TRBJ1-1; D call uncertain. The germline V gene encodes CDR1 MDHEN and CDR2 SYDVKM. V lost 6 bases and J lost 8, with 16 bases in between. This CDR3 contains 13 residues. The CDR3 sequence: CASSGPGISEAFF. The CDR3 region has the DNA TGTGCCAGCAGCGGTCCGGGGATCTCCGAAGCTTTCTTT.

V usage is TRBV6-6 and J usage is TRBJ1-1; D gene unclear. V lost 5 bases and J lost 11, with 15 bases in between. Germline CDR1 and CDR2: MNHNY and SVGAGI (reference sequence). This CDR3 is built from 12 residues. CDR3 in amino acids: CASSPLGLWAFF. CDR3 sequence (DNA): TGTGCCAGCAGTCCCCTGGGCCTCTGGGCTTTCTTT.

This sequence joins TRBV4-3 and TRBJ1-2; D gene ambiguous. This CDR3 is 15 amino acids long. Germline V gene lookup returns CDR1 LGHNA and CDR2 YSLEER. V was trimmed by 1 base and J by 8 bases, leaving 17 bases between them. CDR3 protein: CASSQAGNTGRGYTF. The CDR3 nucleotides are TGCGCCAGCAGCCAAGCCGGAAACACTGGGCGAGGCTACACCTTC.

This chain links TRBV11-2 with TRBJ1-2; possible D gene TRBD1, 5 bases. CDR1 and CDR2 (germline): SGHAT, FQNNGV. CDR3 size: 15 residues. The V and J ends lost 1 base and 8 bases respectively, with 17 bases between them. The CDR3 spells CASSLVGEVGWGYTF. CDR3 coding DNA: TGTGCCAGCAGCTTAGTAGGGGAAGTCGGCTGGGGCTACACCTTC.

The V gene is TRBV5-8, the J gene TRBJ1-5; 10 nucleotides agree with TRBD1. Germline V CDR1 and CDR2: SGHTS, YDEGEE. This CDR3 contains 15 residues. The ends lost 0 bases at V and 9 bases at J; junction bases unmatched: 6. CDR3: CASSLVGTGVWPQHF. CDR3 nucleotides: TGTGCCAGCAGCTTGGTCGGGACAGGGGTCTGGCCCCAGCATTTT.

The sample holds a few counts of this clone. CDR3 sequence reads: CASSPTGSLAGGPEETQYF. CDR3 bases: TGTGCCAGCAGCCCAACAGGGTCTCTAGCGGGAGGGCCGGAGGAGACCCAGTACTTC. The chain employs TRBV7-3 and TRBJ2-5; 12 positions agree with TRBD2. V lost 5 bases to trimming and J lost 5 bases; unmatched junction nucleotides: 18. This CDR3 spans 19 amino acids. Germline lookup yields CDR1 SGHTA and CDR2 FQGTGA.